One T cell receptor (beta chain) is described in this entry. The sample comes from a study of radiotherapy plus CTLA-4 blockade in lung cancer. Study context: For approximately 19% of patients, objective responses occurred, and about 34% had disease control.

Ipilimumab CTLA-4 blockade and focal radiation were given to patients with chemo-refractory metastatic non-small-cell lung cancer. With 5 bases clipped from V and 6 bases from J, the junction kept 14 bases outside the gene matches. Germline CDR1 reads KGHSH; CDR2 reads LQKENI. This CDR3 is built from 16 residues. Here immunoSEQ multiplex PCR was the method, and the copy in TCRdb shows in-frame clones only, minus some. This sample has roughly 90,000 clones, with 88% found just once. The source material was peripheral blood, sampled from a patient treated with radiotherapy plus ipilimumab. This chain uses TRBV18 with TRBJ2-7, with 9 bases fitting TRBD1. This receptor was obtained from a human donor with non-small cell lung cancer that progressed on radiotherapy plus ipilimumab. CDR3 loop: CASSLHHGTGRVEQYF. As DNA, the CDR3 is TGTGCCAGCTCATTACACCACGGGACAGGGAGGGTCGAGCAGTACTTC.